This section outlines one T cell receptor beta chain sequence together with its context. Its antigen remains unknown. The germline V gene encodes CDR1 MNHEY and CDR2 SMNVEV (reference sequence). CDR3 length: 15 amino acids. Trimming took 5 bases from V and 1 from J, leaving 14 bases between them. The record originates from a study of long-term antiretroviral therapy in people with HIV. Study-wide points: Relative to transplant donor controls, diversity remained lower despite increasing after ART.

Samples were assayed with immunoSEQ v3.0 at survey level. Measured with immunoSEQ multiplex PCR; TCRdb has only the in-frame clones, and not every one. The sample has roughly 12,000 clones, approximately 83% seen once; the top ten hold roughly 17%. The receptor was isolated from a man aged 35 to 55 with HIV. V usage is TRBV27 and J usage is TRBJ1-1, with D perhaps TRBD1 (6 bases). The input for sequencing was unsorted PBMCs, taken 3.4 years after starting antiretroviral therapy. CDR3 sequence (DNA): TGTGCCAGCAGTCCGCTGATACAGGGGAACACTGAAGCTTTCTTT. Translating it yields CASSPLIQGNTEAFF.